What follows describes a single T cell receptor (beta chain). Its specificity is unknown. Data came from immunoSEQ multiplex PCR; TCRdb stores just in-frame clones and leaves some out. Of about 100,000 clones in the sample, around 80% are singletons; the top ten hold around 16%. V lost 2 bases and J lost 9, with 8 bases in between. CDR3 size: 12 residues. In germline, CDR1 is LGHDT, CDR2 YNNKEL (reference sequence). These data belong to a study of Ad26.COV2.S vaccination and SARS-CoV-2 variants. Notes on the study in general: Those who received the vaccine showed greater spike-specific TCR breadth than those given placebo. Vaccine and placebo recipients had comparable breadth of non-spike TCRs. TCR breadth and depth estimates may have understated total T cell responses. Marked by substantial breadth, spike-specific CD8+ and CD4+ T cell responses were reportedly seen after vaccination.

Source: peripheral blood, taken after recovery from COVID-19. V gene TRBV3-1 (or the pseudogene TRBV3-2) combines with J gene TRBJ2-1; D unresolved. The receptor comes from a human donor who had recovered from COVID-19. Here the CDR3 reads CASSQRVSEQFF. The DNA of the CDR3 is TGTGCCAGCAGCCAAAGGGTCAGTGAGCAGTTCTTC.